The clone carrying this T cell receptor beta chain has more than one count but fewer than ten. Regarding time point: blood 4 weeks post-SBRT, at nephrectomy. Treatment indicated: 15 Gy SBRT to primary tumor, nephrectomy 4 weeks later. TCRdb's table, derived via immunoSEQ multiplex PCR, lists solely in-frame clones and lacks some. The sample consists of about 43,000 clones, over 80% of them appearing once. These data belong to a study of radiation and T cells in renal cell carcinoma. CDR1 and CDR2 (germline): MNHEY, SMNVEV (reference sequence). Trimming took 2 bases from V and 0 from J, leaving 9 bases between them. This CDR3 contains 15 residues.

The clonotype comes from a woman aged 65 to 85 with renal cell carcinoma. The sample was blood, taken from a patient whose treatment included radiotherapy and nephrectomy. The genes are TRBV27 and TRBJ2-3; D might be TRBD2 (6 bases). The CDR3 sequence is CASSLGLASTDTQYF. Written as DNA, the CDR3 is TGTGCCAGCAGTTTAGGGCTAGCGAGCACAGATACGCAGTATTTT.